The rows below give T cell receptor beta chains drawn from one sample of a study of persistence of HIV-infected CD4 T cells. Repertoires were generated with immunoSEQ multiplex PCR, while TCRdb's copy carries only in-frame clones and drops some. The sample carries about 45,000 clones, about 87% recorded once. The antigens for these receptors are not known. The sample was CD4+ T cells sorted from PBMCs after approximately 18-hour stimulation, taken from a patient who received antiretroviral therapy. All receptors come from an adult woman with HIV who was CMV-seropositive. The CDR3 runs from the conserved cysteine through the conserved F or W. The D gene is left open where the match is weak. Part of the rows lack a size; the others show once, few, many or a class for expanded clones.

d_gene,j_gene,v_gene,abundance,CDR3aa,CDR3nt
.,TRBJ1-2,TRBV30,.,CAWSPNGSGYTF,TGTGCCTGGAGTCCAAACGGGAGCGGCTACACCTTC
TRBD1,TRBJ2-7,TRBV25-1,.,CATQGGHSYEQYF,TGTGCCACACAAGGGGGCCACTCCTACGAGCAGTACTTC
.,TRBJ1-1,TRBV28,.,CASSSGTGETEAFF,TGTGCCAGCAGTTCCGGGACGGGAGAGACTGAAGCTTTCTTT
.,TRBJ1-1,TRBV27,.,CASSLGLASGMNTEAFF,TGTGCCAGCAGTTTAGGGCTGGCATCGGGAATGAACACTGAAGCTTTCTTT
.,TRBJ1-5,TRBV9,.,CASSVGEGRGQPQHF,TGTGCCAGCAGCGTAGGTGAGGGGCGAGGACAGCCCCAGCATTTT
.,TRBJ2-3,TRBV4-1,.,CASSQLMGEVTDTQYF,TGCGCCAGCAGCCAATTAATGGGGGAAGTCACAGATACGCAGTATTTT
TRBD2,TRBJ2-7,TRBV2,once,CASNLAGGPYEQYF,TGTGCCAGCAACCTAGCGGGGGGGCCCTACGAGCAGTACTTC
TRBD1,TRBJ1-2,TRBV3-1/TRBV3-2,once,CASSQDGQGAYGYTF,TGTGCCAGCAGCCAAGATGGGCAGGGGGCGTATGGCTACACCTTC
.,TRBJ1-1,TRBV24-1,.,CATSDSWTGGEAFF,TGTGCCACCAGTGATTCTTGGACGGGAGGTGAAGCTTTCTTT
.,TRBJ2-5,TRBV6-5,.,CASRINRVETQYF,TGTGCCAGCAGAATAAACAGGGTCGAGACCCAGTACTTC
.,TRBJ2-7,TRBV7-2,.,CASSRTEAYEQYF,TGTGCCAGCAGCCGGACGGAGGCCTACGAGCAGTACTTC
TRBD1,TRBJ2-7,TRBV2,.,CASSWTGDEQYF,TGTGCCAGCAGTTGGACAGGGGACGAGCAGTACTTC
.,TRBJ2-6,TRBV3-1/TRBV3-2,.,CASSQGRGRHSGANVLTF,TGTGCCAGCAGCCAAGGTAGGGGACGCCACTCTGGGGCCAACGTCCTGACTTTC
TRBD2,TRBJ2-3,TRBV2,.,CASGLAGETTDTQYF,TGTGCCAGCGGTTTAGCGGGGGAGACCACAGATACGCAGTATTTT
.,TRBJ1-2,TRBV7-8,.,CASSLAVTDYGYTF,TGTGCCAGCAGCTTAGCGGTCACCGACTATGGCTACACCTTC
TRBD1,TRBJ1-6,TRBV27,.,CASSSGRGHNSPLHF,TGTGCCAGCAGTTCGGGCAGGGGGCATAATTCACCCCTCCACTTT
TRBD2,TRBJ2-5,TRBV7-9,few,CASSLPQAGETQYF,TGTGCCAGCAGCTTACCGCAAGCGGGGGAGACCCAGTACTTC
TRBD2,TRBJ2-5,TRBV2,.,CASRGGSGGGQETQYF,TGTGCCAGCAGAGGTGGATCGGGGGGAGGGCAAGAGACCCAGTACTTC
.,TRBJ2-3,TRBV4-1,.,CASSRGDTQYF,TGCGCCAGCAGCCGGGGGGATACGCAGTATTTT
TRBD1,TRBJ2-5,TRBV27,.,CASSSLGTGETQYF,TGTGCCAGCAGTTCCCTCGGGACAGGGGAGACCCAGTACTTC
.,TRBJ1-2,TRBV27,.,CASSPNRGYYGYTF,TGTGCCAGCAGTCCCAACCGGGGCTACTATGGCTACACCTTC
TRBD1,TRBJ1-1,TRBV7-8,.,CASSLGDRETEAFF,TGTGCCAGCAGCTTGGGAGACAGGGAGACTGAAGCTTTCTTT
.,TRBJ1-1,TRBV14,few,CASSQDGRLKAFF,TGTGCCAGCAGCCAAGATGGCCGTTTAAAAGCTTTCTTT
.,TRBJ1-2,TRBV5-4,.,CASSRGTQPNYGYTF,TGTGCCAGCAGCAGAGGGACACAACCTAACTATGGCTACACCTTC
.,TRBJ1-2,TRBV10-2,.,CASSVRWGYGYTF,TGCGCCAGCAGTGTCAGGTGGGGCTATGGCTACACCTTC
.,TRBJ1-1,TRBV6-5,.,CASSYSRETEAFF,TGTGCCAGCAGTTACTCAAGGGAAACTGAAGCTTTCTTT
TRBD1,TRBJ2-2,TRBV6-6,.,CASSRPRTGVNTGELFF,TGTGCCAGCAGTCGTCCCCGGACAGGGGTGAACACCGGGGAGCTGTTTTTT
.,TRBJ2-6,TRBV18,.,CASSPGLAGTGANVLTF,TGTGCCAGCTCACCGGGCCTCGCCGGCACTGGGGCCAACGTCCTGACTTTC
.,TRBJ2-1,TRBV6-4,.,CASSDSSRGTEQFF,TGTGCCAGCAGTGACTCGAGTCGGGGAACTGAGCAGTTCTTC
TRBD1,TRBJ1-2,TRBV11-2,.,CASSLYTARRQGGYGYTF,TGTGCCAGCAGCTTGTACACCGCCCGCCGACAGGGAGGCTATGGCTACACCTTC
.,TRBJ2-1,TRBV29-1,.,CSVWGRGRGETYNEQFF,TGCAGCGTTTGGGGACGGGGCAGGGGAGAAACCTACAATGAGCAGTTCTTC
TRBD1,TRBJ1-4,TRBV2,.,CASNRDRDEKLFF,TGTGCCAGCAACCGGGACAGGGATGAAAAACTGTTTTTT
TRBD1,TRBJ2-5,TRBV27,once,CASSSTGAIQETQYF,TGTGCCAGCAGTTCCACAGGGGCGATTCAAGAGACCCAGTACTTC
.,TRBJ1-6,TRBV3-1/TRBV3-2,once,CASSQDVISPLHF,TGTGCCAGCAGCCAAGACGTCATCTCACCCCTCCACTTT
.,TRBJ2-6,TRBV18,few,CASSPTGTSPANVLTF,TGTGCCAGCTCACCAACGGGGACCTCCCCCGCCAACGTCCTGACTTTC
.,TRBJ1-3,TRBV5-1,.,CASSLYLTSSGNTIYF,TGCGCCAGCAGCTTGTATCTAACGAGCTCTGGAAACACCATATATTTT
.,TRBJ2-3,TRBV7-8,.,CASSQSAYTQYF,TGTGCCAGCAGCCAATCTGCGTATACGCAGTATTTT
TRBD2,TRBJ2-3,TRBV4-1,.,CASSQDRFSGGAADTQYF,TGCGCCAGCAGCCAAGACCGTTTTAGCGGGGGGGCTGCAGATACGCAGTATTTT
TRBD1,TRBJ1-6,TRBV6-6,.,CASSYQQGREPLHF,TGTGCCAGCAGTTACCAACAGGGGAGGGAACCCCTCCACTTT
.,TRBJ2-2,TRBV19,.,CASSINRAAGELFF,TGTGCCAGTAGTATTAATAGGGCGGCCGGGGAGCTGTTTTTT
TRBD1,TRBJ2-1,TRBV7-8,.,CASSLVGQGVSEQFF,TGTGCCAGCAGCTTAGTGGGACAGGGGGTCTCTGAGCAGTTCTTC
.,TRBJ1-1,TRBV19,.,CASSISRTTEAFF,TGTGCCAGTAGTATAAGCCGGACCACTGAAGCTTTCTTT
TRBD1,TRBJ2-3,TRBV6-5,.,CASSRDRSTDTQYF,TGTGCCAGCAGTCGGGACAGGAGCACAGATACGCAGTATTTT
.,TRBJ1-5,TRBV10-3,.,CAISESRTENQPQHF,TGTGCCATCAGTGAGTCTAGGACAGAGAACCAGCCCCAGCATTTT
TRBD1,TRBJ2-5,TRBV9,.,CASSDQRTGGLTQYF,TGTGCCAGCAGTGACCAAAGGACAGGGGGCCTGACTCAGTACTTC
TRBD2,TRBJ2-3,TRBV5-1,.,CASSLLLAGVGGDTQYF,TGCGCCAGCAGCTTGCTCCTAGCGGGGGTTGGGGGAGATACGCAGTATTTT
TRBD2,TRBJ2-3,TRBV19,.,CASSGQLAGGHPSTDTQYF,TGTGCCAGTAGTGGCCAACTAGCGGGGGGGCATCCTAGCACAGATACGCAGTATTTT
.,TRBJ1-4,TRBV20-1,once,CSAGGAAKLFF,TGCAGTGCGGGGGGGGCGGCCAAACTGTTTTTT
TRBD1,TRBJ2-7,TRBV5-6,.,CASSFDTGGLEQYF,TGTGCCAGCAGCTTCGATACAGGGGGCCTCGAGCAGTACTTC
.,TRBJ2-3,TRBV5-1,.,CASSLGPPDTDTQYF,TGCGCCAGCAGCTTGGGACCCCCCGACACAGATACGCAGTATTTT
.,TRBJ1-2,TRBV2,few,CASRRTGNYGYTF,TGTGCCAGCAGGCGAACAGGGAACTATGGCTACACCTTC